Shown below are 32 T cell receptor beta chains from a single sample sequenced in a study of T cell repertoires in cytomegalovirus infection. A single record per CDR3 protein comes from TCRdb applying MiXCR to the reads. The table lists around 180,000 distinct CDR3 sequences, over 25% of them singletons. The sequencing input was PBMCs. The receptors originated from a human donor in good health (CMV status not recorded). Some clones in this sample may be carry-over from other donors' samples.

This clonotype was recorded a few times. The chain joins TRBV11-2 to TRBJ1-2; no firm D call. Germline CDR1 and CDR2: SGHAT and FQNNGV. The CDR3 consists of 12 residues. Between the trimmed V and J ends, which lost 0 bases and 10 bases, there was a span of 9 bases. CDR3 DNA: TGTGCCAGCAGCTTAGAAAGTCAAGTCTACACCTTC. Translation: CASSLESQVYTF. The full variable domain, its missing parts supplied by reference TRBV11-2 and TRBJ1-2, is EAGVAQSPRYKIIEKRQSVAFWCNPISGHATLYWYQQILGQGPKLLIQFQNNGVVDDSQLPKDRFSAERLKGVDSTLKIQPAKLEDSAVYLCASSLESQVYTFGSGTRLTVV.

The J gene is TRBJ2-1, the V gene TRBV9; 10 nucleotides agree with TRBD2. The ends lost 0 bases at V and 5 bases at J; junction bases unmatched: 8. The CDR3 loop spans 17 amino acids. Looked up from germline, CDR1 is SGDLS and CDR2 is YYNGEE. In nucleotides, the CDR3 is TGTGCCAGCAGCGTAGAAATGAGCGGGGGGGCAAACAATGAGCAGTTCTTC. As protein: CASSVEMSGGANNEQFF.

The sample holds many counts of this clonotype. This chain uses TRBV7-2 with TRBJ2-5; 8 nucleotides match TRBD2. Germline V gene lookup returns CDR1 SGHTA and CDR2 FQGNSA. Trimming removed 9 bases from V and 2 bases from J; junction bases left unmatched: 8. The CDR3 length is 14 residues. The CDR3 bases are TGTGCCAGTGAGGCGGGGGGACGGCAAGAGACCCAGTACTTC. It encodes CASEAGGRQETQYF.

This clonotype occurred many times. The chain links TRBV7-2 to TRBJ2-3; 7 bases agree with TRBD2. Germline V gene sequence: CDR1 SGHTA, CDR2 FQGNSA. CDR3 length: 16 residues. V lost 5 bases to trimming and J lost 1 base; unmatched junction nucleotides: 9. The CDR3 loop is CASSPIGLAGTDTQYF. CDR3 nucleotide sequence: TGTGCCAGCAGCCCCATTGGGCTAGCGGGCACAGATACGCAGTATTTT. Supplemented by reference TRBV7-2 and TRBJ2-3, the full variable domain reads GAGVSQSPSNKVTEKGKDVELRCDPISGHTALYWYRQSLGQGLEFLIYFQGNSAPDKSGLPSDRFSAERTGGSVSTLTIQRTQQEDSAVYLCASSPIGLAGTDTQYFGPGTRLTVL.

This clonotype has just a few counts. This chain joins TRBV12-5 and TRBJ2-7; 7 bases are shared with TRBD1. V dropped 6 bases and J dropped 1; count of bases not matched to a gene: 3. The CDR3 covers 13 residues. CDR1 LGHNT and CDR2 FRNRAP come from the germline V gene. The CDR3, as DNA: TGTGCTAGTGGCCCAGGGGGTTCCTACGAGCAGTACTTC. This codes for CASGPGGSYEQYF.

This rearrangement joins TRBV2 to TRBJ1-2; 7 bases line up with TRBD1. This CDR3 contains 14 residues. In germline, CDR1 is SNHLY, CDR2 FYNNEI. With V trimmed by 6 bases and J by 7 bases, 11 bases remained unmatched. The CDR3 sequence: CASRRTGQSSGYTF. In DNA form, the CDR3 reads TGTGCCAGCAGAAGAACGGGACAGTCATCTGGCTACACCTTC.

The rearrangement uses TRBV6-6 and TRBJ1-1, with D perhaps matching TRBD1 (5 bases). The CDR3 has 16 amino acids. V was trimmed by 5 bases and J by 6 bases, leaving 22 bases between them. In germline, CDR1 is MNHNY, CDR2 SVGAGI (reference sequence). In DNA form, the CDR3 reads TGTGCCAGCAGTCCCTTTACCGGGGCCCGAGGAGCTGAAGCTTTCTTT. Amino acids: CASSPFTGARGAEAFF.

This clonotype was counted ten times or more. The genes are TRBV7-8 and TRBJ2-3; a weak D match, TRBD1 (6 bases). CDR1 and CDR2 (germline): SGHVS, FQNEAQ. The length of the CDR3 is 12 residues. V lost 4 bases, J lost 7 bases, and 9 bases lay in between. CDR3 in DNA: TGTGCCAGCAGCTCCTGGGGGCATACGCAGTATTTT. Residues: CASSSWGHTQYF. Supplemented by reference TRBV7-8 and TRBJ2-3, the full variable domain reads GAGVSQSPRYKVAKRGQDVALRCDPISGHVSLFWYQQALGQGPEFLTYFQNEAQLDKSGLPSDRFFAERPEGSVSTLKIQRTQQEDSAVYLCASSSWGHTQYFGPGTRLTVL.

CDR3 DNA sequence: TGCAGCGTTGCGGGGTACCCGGGACAGGGCGTCCGTGGAGATACGCAGTATTTT. It specifies CSVAGYPGQGVRGDTQYF. The rearrangement joins TRBV29-1 to TRBJ2-3; 9 bases fit TRBD1. Unmatched junction bases numbered 19, after V lost 4 bases and J lost 5 bases. The length of the CDR3 is 18 residues. Looked up from germline, CDR1 is SQVTM and CDR2 is ANQGSEA.

The V call is TRBV29-1, the J call TRBJ1-2; unclear D gene. The CDR3 totals 11 residues. The V gene lost 3 bases and the J gene lost 6 bases, with 8 bases spanning the gap. Germline V gene data show CDR1 as SQVTM and CDR2 as ANQGSEA. The CDR3 DNA reads as TGCAGCGTTGAGGCAAGGGATGGCTACACCTTC. It specifies CSVEARDGYTF.

J is TRBJ2-1 and V is TRBV12-3 or TRBV12-4; TRBD2 matches 10 bases. This CDR3 contains 14 residues. Losses at the gene ends were 2 bases for V and 13 bases for J; bases not matched to a gene: 8. The CDR3 spells CASSLSGGADTQFF. The CDR3 DNA follows: TGTGCCAGCAGTTTAAGCGGGGGGGCCGATACACAGTTCTTC.

The V gene is TRBV11-3, the J gene TRBJ2-7; D remains ambiguous. The CDR3 has 13 amino acids. Trimming shortened V by 4 bases and J by 2 bases, and 9 bases separated the two germline ends. Germline V lookup: CDR1 SGHNT, CDR2 YENEEA. The CDR3 DNA is TGTGCCAGCAGCTCCGGACGGACCTACGAGCAGTACTTC. Amino acid sequence: CASSSGRTYEQYF.

Turning to this clonotype: A single base separates this from a much larger clone, so it may be a read error. The chain carries TRBV2 and TRBJ2-7; TRBD2 is a possible D gene (5 bases). From germline, CDR1 is SNHLY and CDR2 FYNNEI. This CDR3 comprises 13 residues. V lost 6 bases to trimming and J lost 8 bases, with 17 bases between them. The CDR3 sequence is CASSPVAEGKQYF. DNA for the CDR3: TGTGCCAGCAGCCCGGTGGCAGAGGGCAAGCAGTACTTC.

The rearrangement uses TRBV5-1 and TRBJ1-1, with D possibly TRBD1 on 6 matching bases. The germline V gene encodes CDR1 SGHRS and CDR2 YFSETQ. Trimming stripped 5 bases from V and 3 bases from J, with 14 bases between. The CDR3 runs to 14 residues. CDR3 residues: CASRPFPGDTEAFF. The CDR3 nucleotides are TGCGCCAGCAGACCTTTTCCAGGGGACACTGAAGCTTTCTTT.

V is TRBV20-1 and J is TRBJ2-5; TRBD1 matches at 9 bases. Germline V lookup: CDR1 DFQATT, CDR2 SNEGSKA (reference sequence). This CDR3 contains 13 residues. V was clipped by 6 bases and J by 3 bases; unmatched bases: 5. The CDR3 here is CSAPQGAKETQYF. CDR3 nucleotides: TGCAGTGCCCCACAGGGGGCGAAAGAGACCCAGTACTTC.

This clonotype was counted at least ten times. This chain joins TRBV4-1 and TRBJ2-4, with no clear D. From germline, CDR1 is MGHRA and CDR2 YSYEKL. V dropped 4 bases and J dropped 0 bases, with 22 bases sitting between them. The CDR3 length is 19 residues. CDR3 amino acids: CASSPSDLSATIAKNIQYF. The CDR3 DNA is TGCGCCAGCAGCCCTTCTGACCTCAGCGCAACTATAGCCAAAAACATTCAGTACTTC.

This clonotype was observed a handful of times. The chain recombines TRBV30 with TRBJ2-7, with TRBD1 matching over 7 bases. In germline, CDR1 is GTSNPN, CDR2 SVGIG (reference sequence). CDR3 size: 13 residues. Germline trimming cut 2 bases from V and 7 bases from J; bases unmatched to any gene: 8. The CDR3 DNA reads as TGTGCCTGGAGTCTAGACAGGGAAAGGGAGCAGTACTTC. Translating it yields CAWSLDREREQYF.

The chain carries TRBV11-2 and TRBJ2-5; 8 positions agree with TRBD2. The germline V gene has CDR1 SGHAT and CDR2 FQNNGV. The CDR3 is made up of 15 amino acids. Trimming took 2 bases from V and 1 from J; bases not matched to a gene: 3. DNA of the CDR3: TGTGCCAGCAGCTTAAATAGCGGGGTCCAAGAGACCCAGTACTTC. Translating gives CASSLNSGVQETQYF.

This clonotype appeared a single time. The chain joins TRBV20-1 to TRBJ1-5; TRBD1 is a possible D gene (5 bases). With 7 bases removed from V and 4 bases from J, the gap between germline ends came to 14 bases. This CDR3 region has 13 residues. Germline lookup yields CDR1 DFQATT and CDR2 SNEGSKA (reference sequence). DNA for the CDR3: TGCAGTGGAGGAGGGGTTCGTAATCAGCCCCAGCATTTT. It translates to CSGGGVRNQPQHF.

The chain joins TRBV30 to TRBJ2-3; 7 bases are a match to TRBD2. CDR1 and CDR2 (germline): GTSNPN, SVGIG (reference sequence). V shed 2 bases and J 4 bases; nucleotides not matched to a gene: 0. The CDR3 sequence is 12 residues long. CDR3 residues: CAWSTSADTQYF. The CDR3 region has the DNA TGTGCCTGGAGTACTAGCGCAGATACGCAGTATTTT.

The genes are TRBV6-2 or TRBV6-3 and TRBJ2-4; 7 nucleotides match TRBD1. V shed 2 bases and J 4 bases; nucleotides not matched to a gene: 2. The germline gives CDR1 MNHEY, CDR2 SVGEGT. CDR3 length equals 14 residues. In DNA form, the CDR3 reads TGTGCCAGCAGTTACGACAGGGAAAAAAACATTCAGTACTTC. It is translated as CASSYDREKNIQYF.

This clonotype was seen more than once but under ten times. The chain uses TRBV23-1 and TRBJ1-5; D is uncertain. TRBV23-1 is treated as an ORF (open reading frame) with a function not yet certain. CDR3 length: 14 residues. Between the trimmed V and J ends, which lost 3 bases and 7 bases, there was a span of 13 bases. The CDR3 sequence: CASSHGRSEQPQHF. CDR3 sequence (DNA): TGCGCCAGCAGTCATGGGAGGAGTGAGCAGCCCCAGCATTTT.

The sample holds many counts of this clonotype. This rearrangement joins TRBV7-3 to TRBJ2-1; no clear D gene. The CDR3 loop spans 15 amino acids. Trimming cost V 5 bases and J 2 bases, with 13 bases left between them. Germline CDR1 and CDR2: SGHTA and FQGTGA. The CDR3 DNA reads TGTGCCAGCAGCCTTAGAGGAGAGGCCTACAATGAGCAGTTCTTC. Amino acids: CASSLRGEAYNEQFF. Variable domain in full (rest from reference TRBV7-3 and TRBJ2-1): GAGVSQTPSNKVTEKGKYVELRCDPISGHTALYWYRQSLGQGPEFLIYFQGTGAADDSGLPNDRFFAVRPEGSVSTLKIQRTERGDSAVYLCASSLRGEAYNEQFFGPGTRLTVL.

V gene TRBV29-1 combines with J gene TRBJ1-1; no firm D call. The germline CDR1 and CDR2 sequences are SQVTM and ANQGSEA. V was clipped by 1 base and J by 0 bases, with 6 bases between them. The CDR3 has 13 residues. This CDR3 reads CSVEGLLNTEAFF. The DNA of the CDR3 is TGCAGCGTTGAAGGCCTGCTGAACACTGAAGCTTTCTTT.

The gene calls are TRBV29-1 and TRBJ2-2, with 10 bases lining up with TRBD1. V shed 4 bases, J shed 5 bases, and the junction held 1 base outside the gene matches. CDR1 is SQVTM, CDR2 ANQGSEA, per germline. CDR3 length: 13 amino acids. CDR3 sequence (DNA): TGCAGCGTTGGGACAGGGGGTACCGGGGAGCTGTTTTTT. The encoded protein is CSVGTGGTGELFF.

This clonotype was counted a few times. The rearrangement joins TRBV2 to TRBJ1-2, with D possibly being TRBD1 (5 bases). Trimming cost V 6 bases and J 8 bases, with 19 bases left between them. Germline V gene sequence: CDR1 SNHLY, CDR2 FYNNEI. The CDR3 loop spans 14 amino acids. The CDR3 spells CASRPGLRFGGYTF. The CDR3, as DNA: TGTGCCAGCAGACCGGGACTGCGGTTTGGAGGCTACACCTTC.

The chain is built from TRBV7-6 and TRBJ1-2; D remains ambiguous. This CDR3 has 14 residues. Germline CDR1 reads SGHVS; CDR2 reads FNYEAQ. V was pared by 5 bases and J by 7 bases, with 17 bases between. The CDR3 loop is CASSPPAGGSGYTF. In DNA form, the CDR3 reads TGTGCCAGCAGCCCCCCGGCGGGTGGTAGTGGCTACACCTTC.

The chain uses TRBV12-3 or TRBV12-4 and TRBJ1-3, with D possibly matching TRBD1 (5 bases). V was trimmed by 5 bases and J by 0 bases, leaving 11 bases between them. This CDR3 has 15 residues. The CDR3 here is CASSPGTDSGNTIYF. CDR3 DNA sequence: TGTGCCAGCAGTCCCGGGACGGACTCTGGAAACACCATATATTTT.

V gene TRBV14 combines with J gene TRBJ1-1; 7 positions match TRBD1. The length of the CDR3 is 16 residues. Losses at the gene ends were 4 bases for V and 3 bases for J; bases not matched to a gene: 11. Per the germline V gene, CDR1 is SGHDN and CDR2 is FVKESK. CDR3 DNA sequence: TGTGCCAGCAGCCCTCGAGGACATCAGGGGGACACTGAAGCTTTCTTT. It encodes CASSPRGHQGDTEAFF.

This clonotype was seen at least ten times. The chain carries TRBV7-2 and TRBJ2-7; TRBD2 aligns across 7 bases. The assigned J gene may be wrong: the sequence end matches TRBJ2-3 better. Looked up from germline, CDR1 is SGHTA and CDR2 is FQGNSA. The CDR3 loop spans 12 amino acids. Here the CDR3 DNA reads TGTGCCAGCAGCTTAGCGGCGGGGGAGCAGTATTTT. Translated: CASSLAAGEQYF.

There are many counts of this clonotype. The rearrangement links TRBV7-2 to TRBJ2-7; TRBD1 aligns across 8 bases. Looked up from germline, CDR1 is SGHTA and CDR2 is FQGNSA. CDR3 length: 15 amino acids. J lost 3 bases, V lost 1 base, and 5 bases had no gene match. The CDR3 DNA follows: TGTGCCAGCAGCTTAGAAACAGGGGGGAACTACGAGCAGTACTTC. It codes for CASSLETGGNYEQYF.

This clonotype was seen repeatedly, ten times or more. V is TRBV7-8 and J is TRBJ1-1; D call uncertain. Germline V gene sequence: CDR1 SGHVS, CDR2 FQNEAQ. Trimming shortened V by 2 bases and J by 6 bases, and 13 bases separated the two germline ends. This CDR3 has 14 amino acids. CDR3: CASSLLRLGAEAFF. CDR3 DNA: TGTGCCAGCAGCTTATTGAGGTTGGGAGCTGAAGCTTTCTTT.